At least ten counts were recorded for the clone carrying this T cell receptor (beta chain). This CDR3 contains 14 residues. V dropped 3 bases and J dropped 3; count of bases not matched to a gene: 3. CDR1 and CDR2 (germline): MNHEY, SMNVEV (reference sequence). Assay used: immunoSEQ multiplex PCR; TCRdb lists only in-frame clones, some missing. The sample contains 950,000 to 1,100,000 clones, 65% to 75% of which appear only once. This record comes from a study of shared clonotypes between healthy human individuals. The chain employs TRBV27 and TRBJ2-3; 7 positions agree with TRBD2. The TCR originated in a man younger than 30 in good health. Source material: memory CD4+ T cells sorted from blood. Specified subset: CD45RA-negative fraction. Here the CDR3 reads CASSFGLETDTQYF. CDR3 coding DNA: TGTGCCAGCAGTTTTGGACTAGAGACAGATACGCAGTATTTT.